This T cell receptor (beta chain) comes out of a study of regulatory T cells in long-lasting Graves disease. Libraries of TCR beta came from iRepertoire HTBI primers plus Arm-PCR of CDR3 regions. TCRdb fed the multiplex PCR reads into MiXCR, producing one record per CDR3 protein. The table includes under 450,000 distinct CDR3 sequences, 15% to 20% detected once. The time point: newly diagnosed GD, antithyroid drugs for less than 3 months. The TCR library used RNA extracted from PBMCs. V dropped 3 bases and J dropped 4 bases, with 12 bases sitting between them. There are 14 residues in the CDR3. Germline V gene data show CDR1 as KGHSH and CDR2 as LQKENI. These data were likewise used in another study, on T cells in Graves' hyperthyroidism and ophthalmopathy.

The TCR originated in a young woman with Graves disease. Specimen: peripheral blood mononuclear cells (PBMCs), collected at new diagnosis, from a patient treated with antithyroid drugs. This rearrangement joins TRBV18 to TRBJ2-5; D is undetermined. The CDR3 reads CASSPNSGRETQYF. The CDR3 DNA sequence: TGTGCCAGCTCACCTAACAGTGGGCGAGAGACCCAGTACTTC. Combining the CDR3 with reference TRBV18 and TRBJ2-5 gives the whole variable domain NAGVMQNPRHLVRRRGQEARLRCSPMKGHSHVYWYRQLPEEGLKFMVYLQKENIIDESGMPKERFSAEFPKEGPSILRIQQVVRGDSAAYFCASSPNSGRETQYFGPGTRLLVL.